Presented here are 18 T cell receptor beta chains from one specimen sequenced in a study of shared clonotypes between healthy human individuals. Measured with immunoSEQ multiplex PCR; TCRdb has only the in-frame clones, and not every one. The data hold about 680,000 clones, with under 95% observed a single time. The naive CD8 fraction comprised CD45RO-negative cells positively selected for CCR7 and excluded terminally differentiated effector memory CD45RA+ cells. The sequencing input was naive CD8+ T cells sorted from blood. The receptors here all came from a man aged 25-45 years in good health.

V is TRBV5-1 and J is TRBJ2-3, with D possibly being TRBD1 (6 bases). This CDR3 has 15 residues. Per germline, CDR1 SGHRS and CDR2 YFSETQ. V lost 0 bases and J lost 2, with 10 bases in between. The CDR3 loop is CASSLGDTNTDTQYF. The DNA of the CDR3 is TGCGCCAGCAGCTTGGGGGACACCAACACAGATACGCAGTATTTT. Full variable domain (remainder filled in from reference TRBV5-1 and TRBJ2-3): KAGVTQTPRYLIKTRGQQVTLSCSPISGHRSVSWYQQTPGQGLQFLFEYFSETQRNKGNFPGRFSGRQFSNSRSEMNVSTLELGDSALYLCASSLGDTNTDTQYFGPGTRLTVL.

This chain uses TRBV6-5 with TRBJ1-1; D is ambiguous. Trimming took off 5 bases at V and 7 bases at J, with 17 bases between the two ends. The CDR3 consists of 14 residues. Germline V gene data show CDR1 as MNHEY and CDR2 as SVGAGI. CDR3 coding DNA: TGTGCCAGCAGTGGCGAGAGCCGCAGCGGTGAAGCTTTCTTT. It specifies CASSGESRSGEAFF.

The CDR3 DNA is TGCAGCGTTGAGCTTCGACTAGCGGGAGATTGGGGGGAGCTGTTTTTT. This translates into CSVELRLAGDWGELFF. The chain joins TRBV29-1 to TRBJ2-2; 12 bases align to TRBD2. CDR1 and CDR2 (germline): SQVTM, ANQGSEA. The V and J ends lost 3 bases and 8 bases, in that order; junction bases with no gene match: 10. The CDR3 loop spans 16 amino acids.

The chain uses TRBV5-1 and TRBJ2-1; no reliable D call. The CDR3 is 15 amino acids. V was shortened by 1 base and J by 2 bases, with 10 bases between the two germline ends. In germline, CDR1 is SGHRS, CDR2 YFSETQ. This CDR3 is CASSLYLETYNEQFF. CDR3 DNA: TGCGCCAGCAGCTTGTACCTGGAGACCTACAATGAGCAGTTCTTC.

The chain has TRBV7-6 and TRBJ2-1; tentative D call: TRBD2 (6 bases). The germline V and J ends were trimmed by 5 bases and 2 bases, with 13 bases remaining between them. CDR3 size: 15 residues. Germline V gene lookup returns CDR1 SGHVS and CDR2 FNYEAQ. Here the CDR3 reads CASSGGTFTYNEQFF. For the CDR3, the DNA is TGTGCCAGCAGCGGAGGGACTTTTACCTACAATGAGCAGTTCTTC.

DNA of the CDR3: TGTGCCAGCAGCACACCAGTAGCGGGAGCAAACACCGGGGAGCTGTTTTTT. Residues: CASSTPVAGANTGELFF. This chain uses TRBV9 with TRBJ2-2, with 9 bases identical to TRBD2. The CDR3 has 17 amino acids. The V and J ends lost 4 bases and 2 bases, in that order; junction bases with no gene match: 9. Germline V gene lookup returns CDR1 SGDLS and CDR2 YYNGEE.

This chain uses TRBV27 with TRBJ2-7; D might be TRBD2 (6 bases). The V and J ends lost 4 bases and 2 bases respectively, with 15 bases between them. Per the germline V gene, CDR1 is MNHEY and CDR2 is SMNVEV (reference sequence). The CDR3 runs to 15 residues. The CDR3 bases are TGTGCCAGCAGTTCTCCGGGAGCCTTCCCCTACGAGCAGTACTTC. The encoded protein is CASSSPGAFPYEQYF.

This rearrangement joins TRBV5-6 to TRBJ1-4; 7 positions match TRBD1. Looked up from germline, CDR1 is SGHDT and CDR2 is YYEEEE. Trimming cost V 3 bases and J 7 bases; bases outside gene matches: 15. This CDR3 spans 17 amino acids. As DNA, the CDR3 is TGTGCCAGCAGCTCGCGACAGGGCATAGTAGATGGTGAAAAACTGTTTTTT. It is translated as CASSSRQGIVDGEKLFF. Complete variable domain (other parts from reference TRBV5-6 and TRBJ1-4): DAGVTQSPTHLIKTRGQQVTLRCSPKSGHDTVSWYQQALGQGPQFIFQYYEEEERQRGNFPDRFSGHQFPNYSSELNVNALLLGDSALYLCASSSRQGIVDGEKLFFGSGTQLSVL.

The table lists this clone with a count of one. V usage is TRBV27 and J usage is TRBJ2-1; TRBD1 matches at 10 bases. V shed 6 bases and J 6 bases; nucleotides not matched to a gene: 5. The CDR3 covers 14 residues. In germline, CDR1 is MNHEY, CDR2 SMNVEV (reference sequence). This CDR3 reads CASRRTGGINEQFF. The CDR3 coding sequence is TGTGCCAGCAGGCGGACAGGGGGTATCAATGAGCAGTTCTTC.

CDR3 sequence (DNA): TGCGCCAGCGTGGACAGATCATCACACTACGAGCAGTACTTC. Translating gives CASVDRSSHYEQYF. The chain employs TRBV10-2 and TRBJ2-7; maybe TRBD1 (6 bases). CDR3 length: 14 residues. The V end lost 8 bases, the J end lost 3 bases, and 17 bases lay between the germline ends. Germline CDR1 is WSHSY and CDR2 is SAAADI.

The chain carries TRBV28 and TRBJ2-7; 9 bases are a match to TRBD1. The CDR3 spans 16 residues. The germline V gene encodes CDR1 MDHEN and CDR2 SYDVKM. Unmatched junction bases numbered 8, after V lost 2 bases and J lost 3 bases. The CDR3 coding sequence is TGTGCCAGCAGTTTAAGGGGACAGGGAGCATTCTACGAGCAGTACTTC. Amino acids: CASSLRGQGAFYEQYF.

V usage is TRBV9 and J usage is TRBJ2-1; tentative D call: TRBD1 (6 bases). Trimming took 4 bases from V and 0 from J, leaving 14 bases between them. Germline lookup yields CDR1 SGDLS and CDR2 YYNGEE. The CDR3 totals 16 residues. The CDR3 protein is CASSLTGFGSYNEQFF. The CDR3, as DNA: TGTGCCAGCAGCCTTACAGGGTTCGGCTCCTACAATGAGCAGTTCTTC.

V usage is TRBV5-5 and J usage is TRBJ2-5; TRBD2 matches at 10 bases. Germline V gene data show CDR1 as SGHKS and CDR2 as YYEKEE (reference sequence). The CDR3 length is 14 residues. Losses at the gene ends were 3 bases for V and 2 bases for J; bases not matched to a gene: 1. The CDR3 loop reads CASSSGLAQETQYF. The CDR3 bases are TGTGCCAGCAGCTCGGGACTAGCGCAAGAGACCCAGTACTTC.

Concerning this clone itself: This same CDR3 is encoded by further DNA sequences in the sample. The rearrangement joins TRBV19 to TRBJ2-7; TRBD1 is a possible D gene (5 bases). This CDR3 has 14 amino acids. The V end was cut by 3 bases, the J end by 0 bases, with 9 bases between. CDR1 and CDR2 from the germline V gene are LNHDA and SQIVND (reference sequence). The CDR3 bases are TGTGCCAGTAGTATTCAGGGTAGCTCCTACGAGCAGTACTTC. Its protein is CASSIQGSSYEQYF. The full variable domain, in which reference TRBV19 and TRBJ2-7 provide the parts outside the CDR3, is DGGITQSPKYLFRKEGQNVTLSCEQNLNHDAMYWYRQDPGQGLRLIYYSQIVNDFQKGDIAEGYSVSREKKESFPLTVTSAQKNPTAFYLCASSIQGSSYEQYFGPGTRLTVT.

This chain connects TRBV6-5 to TRBJ2-1; D possibly corresponds to TRBD2 (5 bases). Between the trimmed V and J ends, which lost 7 bases and 3 bases, there was a span of 13 bases. The CDR3 covers 14 residues. Germline values: CDR1 MNHEY, CDR2 SVGAGI. The CDR3 DNA sequence: TGTGCCAGCACGACCCCCGGGGACTACAATGAGCAGTTCTTC. It yields the protein CASTTPGDYNEQFF.

The rearrangement links TRBV27 to TRBJ2-1; D is perhaps TRBD2 (6 bases). V lost 6 bases and J 0 bases, leaving 21 bases between the germline ends. Germline-derived CDR1 and CDR2 are MNHEY and SMNVEV (reference sequence). CDR3 length: 18 amino acids. CDR3 protein: CASRTGSGPPSSYNEQFF. The CDR3 bases are TGTGCCAGCAGAACCGGGAGCGGGCCCCCTAGCTCCTACAATGAGCAGTTCTTC.

CDR3: CASKPDLFDRENYGYTF. The CDR3 region has the DNA TGTGCCAGCAAGCCGGACCTATTTGACAGGGAGAACTATGGCTACACCTTC. This chain uses TRBV7-9 with TRBJ1-2, with 7 positions matching TRBD1. The V gene's germline CDR1 is SEHNR and CDR2 FQNEAQ (reference sequence). The CDR3 runs to 17 residues. The junction had 16 bases not matched to a gene; V was cut back by 7 bases and J by 2 bases.

This clone was seen only once. This sequence joins TRBV4-2 and TRBJ1-1, with D tentatively TRBD1 (6 bases). This CDR3 has 14 amino acids. Germline CDR1 is LGHNA and CDR2 is YNFKEQ. The V and J ends lost 4 bases and 5 bases respectively, with 14 bases between them. CDR3 in DNA: TGTGCCAGCAGCCCAGATGCAGGGGTAACTGAAGCTTTCTTT. It encodes CASSPDAGVTEAFF.